The text below deals with one TCR beta chain. Antigen specificity is unknown. This sample was taken from a study of shared clonotypes between healthy human individuals. Naive CD8 cells, CD45RO-negative and positively selected for CCR7, excluded terminally differentiated effector memory CD45RA+ cells. General study results and limits: Naive subsets, compared against memory subsets, generally had larger estimated richness values.

Some clones are missing from TCRdb's copy, which holds only in-frame ones; the method was immunoSEQ multiplex PCR. The sample carries fewer than 1 million clones, roughly 96% recorded once. The sequencing sample was made of naive CD8+ T cells sorted from blood. The TCR sequence derives from a young man in good health.

The CDR3 spells CASRPGRMNEKLFF. The CDR3 nucleotides read TGTGCCAGCAGACCGGGACGGATGAATGAAAAACTGTTTTTT. The J gene is TRBJ1-4, the V gene TRBV11-2, with D perhaps TRBD1 (5 bases). The germline V and J ends were trimmed by 6 bases and 5 bases, with 13 bases remaining between them. Per germline, CDR1 SGHAT and CDR2 FQNNGV. This CDR3 region has 14 residues.